This record concerns one TCR beta chain sequence. The data are from a study of T cell clonotyping in hematopoietic cell transplantation. The CDR3 runs 14 residues. Trimming cost V 4 bases and J 8 bases, with 17 bases left between them. CDR1 and CDR2 from the germline V gene are MNHEY and SVGAGI. Assay used: immunoSEQ multiplex PCR; TCRdb lists only in-frame clones, some missing. Of about 16,000 clones in the sample, approximately 74% were seen once. The chain has TRBV6-5 and TRBJ1-2, with D possibly TRBD1 on 5 matching bases. Sample: peripheral blood mononuclear cells. The clonotype originates from a woman aged 60-70 years in good health. Some clones in this sample may be carry-over from other donors' samples. CDR3 DNA: TGTGCCAGCAGTTCCCCCGGGACCCGGGGCGGCTACACCTTC. Its translation is CASSSPGTRGGYTF.